These T cell receptor beta chains were read from a single sample in a study of blood T cell repertoires in COVID-19. TCRdb's copy holds only in-frame clones and misses some; the assay was immunoSEQ multiplex PCR. The sample includes some 97,000 clones, 88% seen only once; the top ten take under 7%. The sample consisted of peripheral blood. Receptor source: a woman aged 55-70 years with acute or convalescent COVID-19. The conserved cysteine and the conserved F or W are not part of the CDR3 here.

J: TRBJ1-1
V: TRBV19
CDR3: ASEDRGVMNTEAF

J: TRBJ1-2
V: TRBV28
CDR3: ASSFTGWGYGYT

J: TRBJ2-7
V: TRBV3-1/TRBV3-2
CDR3: ASSPPAGGTSYEQY

J: TRBJ1-2
V: TRBV7-9
CDR3: ASSLYTGTGSGYT

J: TRBJ2-1
V: TRBV7-2
CDR3: ASSLGARSYNEQF

J: TRBJ1-1
V: TRBV11-3
CDR3: ASSLGGQMNTEAF

J: TRBJ1-5
V: TRBV2
CDR3: ASSDISNQPQH

J: TRBJ1-4
V: TRBV2
CDR3: ASSTSTTGRYEKLF

J: TRBJ2-3
V: TRBV24-1
CDR3: ATSDHSTDTQY

J: TRBJ2-1
V: TRBV7-9
CDR3: ASSPSGGREQF

J: TRBJ2-7
V: TRBV9
CDR3: ASSVGPGSYEQY

J: TRBJ1-4
V: TRBV7-9
CDR3: ASSLAGQVNEKLF

J: TRBJ2-5
V: TRBV11-2
CDR3: ASSPQRETQY

J: TRBJ2-7
V: TRBV5-1
CDR3: ASSWAGQFYEQY

J: TRBJ2-7
V: TRBV7-9
CDR3: ASSMYSSYEQY

J: TRBJ1-2
V: TRBV9
CDR3: ASSVGPAGYGYT

J: TRBJ2-1
V: TRBV7-8
CDR3: ASSLPAGFDNEQF

J: TRBJ2-1
V: TRBV6-5
CDR3: ASSYSRTLYNEQF

J: TRBJ1-5
V: TRBV19
CDR3: ASSIQGTGQPQH

J: TRBJ1-1
V: TRBV24-1
CDR3: ATSDFKNTEAF

J: TRBJ2-1
V: TRBV18
CDR3: ASSPAGGAYNEQF

J: TRBJ1-5
V: TRBV30
CDR3: AWSVQGRGPQH

J: TRBJ1-2
V: TRBV28
CDR3: ASSFAGPNYGYT

J: TRBJ1-2
V: TRBV5-4
CDR3: ASSFRDRGSYGYT

J: TRBJ2-3
V: TRBV28
CDR3: ASSGGFVGTQY

J: TRBJ1-2
V: TRBV2
CDR3: ASSERGQASWGYT

J: TRBJ1-6
V: TRBV14
CDR3: ASSQGAVALH

J: TRBJ1-2
V: TRBV29-1
CDR3: SVLNPGLRINYGYT

J: TRBJ1-1
V: TRBV28
CDR3: ASSAPSLTTEAF

J: TRBJ1-2
V: TRBV6-5
CDR3: ASSLQGSSNYGYT

J: TRBJ2-5
V: TRBV11-1
CDR3: ASSPGLAGVETQY

J: TRBJ2-2
V: TRBV12-5
CDR3: ASGLVLSPRTNTGELF

J: TRBJ2-1
V: TRBV5-1
CDR3: ASSLGGSPEQF

J: TRBJ1-1
V: TRBV14
CDR3: ASSQAVGLPNTEAF

J: TRBJ1-5
V: TRBV24-1
CDR3: ATSGARGDNQPQH

J: TRBJ2-1
V: TRBV19
CDR3: ASSMGLLAGGPKYNEQF

J: TRBJ1-2
V: TRBV7-9
CDR3: ASSQHAGGQGDGYT

J: TRBJ2-5
V: TRBV28
CDR3: ASSPWTSGGLEQETQY

J: TRBJ2-3
V: TRBV4-2
CDR3: ASSHPAGDTQY

J: TRBJ2-1
V: TRBV10-3
CDR3: AISGLAGGGNEQF

J: TRBJ1-1
V: TRBV4-1
CDR3: ASSQRFRDSLLMNTEAF

J: TRBJ2-7
V: TRBV5-1
CDR3: ASSMAGDLNEQY

J: TRBJ2-2
V: TRBV29-1
CDR3: SVGDRGNTGELF

J: TRBJ1-1
V: TRBV12-5
CDR3: ASISTQWKRGAF

J: TRBJ1-2
V: TRBV19
CDR3: ASMGQGRGYT

J: TRBJ1-1
V: TRBV11-2
CDR3: ASSPGAGGEAF

J: TRBJ1-2
V: TRBV6-5
CDR3: ASSYTRDSNYGYT

J: TRBJ2-3
V: TRBV11-3
CDR3: ASSIAGGDTQY

J: TRBJ2-3
V: TRBV7-9
CDR3: ASGEGDTQY

J: TRBJ2-2
V: TRBV19
CDR3: ASRISGREGTGELF

J: TRBJ2-2
V: TRBV3-1/TRBV3-2
CDR3: ASSHLAVNTGELF

J: TRBJ2-2
V: TRBV7-3
CDR3: ASSLISSGTGELF

J: TRBJ2-1
V: TRBV2
CDR3: ASIRRSYSEQF